Listed below are T cell receptor beta chains from one sample, sequenced in a study of cytomegalovirus exposure and HLA in healthy donors. Method: immunoSEQ multiplex PCR; TCRdb's copy keeps in-frame clones and lacks some. The data contain under 200,000 clones, about 64% of them singletons. Material: PBMCs. These TCRs come from a man aged 50-59 years in good health and CMV-seronegative. Each CDR3 is given with its conserved first and last residue. The order of the fields is J gene, D gene, V gene, clone size, CDR3 protein, CDR3 DNA. D genes are given only for firm matches. Clone size appears in some rows only: once, few, many, or a class for an expanded clone.

J: TRBJ1-1
D: -
V: TRBV5-1
size: -
CDR3: CASSLSQRNTEAFF
DNA: TGCGCCAGCAGCTTGTCTCAGCGGAACACTGAAGCTTTCTTT

J: TRBJ2-7
D: -
V: TRBV6-9
size: once
CDR3: CASSYLGWEYEQYF
DNA: TGTGCCAGCAGTTATTTAGGGTGGGAGTACGAGCAGTACTTC

J: TRBJ2-3
D: TRBD1
V: TRBV6-6
size: -
CDR3: CASSPRDRTITDTQYF
DNA: TGTGCCAGCAGTCCCCGGGACAGGACGATCACAGATACGCAGTATTTT

J: TRBJ1-5
D: -
V: TRBV18
size: -
CDR3: CASSLGTHDQPQHF
DNA: TGTGCCAGCTCACTCGGGACTCATGATCAGCCCCAGCATTTT

J: TRBJ2-3
D: TRBD2
V: TRBV5-1
size: -
CDR3: CASNSGGPADTQYF
DNA: TGCGCCAGCAATAGCGGGGGGCCAGCAGATACGCAGTATTTT

J: TRBJ1-1
D: TRBD1
V: TRBV5-1
size: -
CDR3: CASRDREPEAFF
DNA: TGCGCCAGCAGGGACAGGGAACCTGAAGCTTTCTTT

J: TRBJ2-1
D: TRBD1
V: TRBV11-2
size: -
CDR3: CASSQQGASSYNEQFF
DNA: TGTGCCAGCAGTCAACAGGGGGCTAGCTCCTACAATGAGCAGTTCTTC

J: TRBJ1-4
D: TRBD1
V: TRBV25-1
size: -
CDR3: CASSDPPTGAVSEKLFF
DNA: TGTGCCAGCAGTGACCCGCCCACAGGGGCCGTCTCTGAAAAACTGTTTTTT

J: TRBJ1-1
D: TRBD1
V: TRBV13
size: -
CDR3: CASSLQGGSEAFF
DNA: TGTGCCAGCAGCTTACAAGGGGGCTCTGAAGCTTTCTTT

J: TRBJ1-4
D: TRBD1
V: TRBV28
size: -
CDR3: CASRGGWNNEKLFF
DNA: TGTGCCAGCAGAGGGGGCTGGAATAATGAAAAACTGTTTTTT

J: TRBJ2-3
D: -
V: TRBV6-5
size: -
CDR3: CASSGGRRGTDTQYF
DNA: TGTGCCAGCAGCGGGGGGCGGAGGGGCACAGATACGCAGTATTTT

J: TRBJ1-6
D: -
V: TRBV28
size: -
CDR3: CASSTGSYNSPLHF
DNA: TGTGCCAGCAGTACGGGGTCCTATAATTCACCCCTCCACTTT

J: TRBJ2-3
D: TRBD2
V: TRBV7-8
size: few
CDR3: CASSLTSGAADTQYF
DNA: TGTGCCAGCAGCTTAACGAGCGGGGCGGCAGATACGCAGTATTTT

J: TRBJ2-3
D: TRBD1
V: TRBV4-1
size: -
CDR3: CASSQPRQGAWTDTQYF
DNA: TGCGCCAGCAGCCAGCCCAGACAGGGGGCTTGGACAGATACGCAGTATTTT

J: TRBJ2-1
D: TRBD2
V: TRBV6-5
size: few
CDR3: CATVLAGGNEQFF
DNA: TGTGCCACCGTACTAGCGGGGGGGAATGAGCAGTTCTTC

J: TRBJ1-1
D: -
V: TRBV28
size: many
CDR3: CASSLGDTEAFF
DNA: TGTGCCAGCAGTTTAGGAGACACTGAAGCTTTCTTT

J: TRBJ1-1
D: -
V: TRBV28
size: -
CDR3: CASRVGGTEAFF
DNA: TGTGCCAGCAGGGTGGGGGGCACTGAAGCTTTCTTT

J: TRBJ2-5
D: TRBD2
V: TRBV7-9
size: once
CDR3: CASSPAGGRETQYF
DNA: TGTGCCAGCAGCCCCGCGGGGGGGCGAGAGACCCAGTACTTC

J: TRBJ2-4
D: -
V: TRBV2
size: once
CDR3: CASRESSGTSLAKNIQYF
DNA: TGTGCCAGCAGGGAATCATCCGGGACTTCTCTAGCCAAAAACATTCAGTACTTC

J: TRBJ2-5
D: -
V: TRBV28
size: -
CDR3: CASSRQGTQETQYF
DNA: TGTGCCAGCAGCCGGCAGGGGACCCAAGAGACCCAGTACTTC

J: TRBJ1-3
D: -
V: TRBV29-1
size: -
CDR3: CSAGEAGNTIYF
DNA: TGCAGCGCCGGCGAGGCTGGAAACACCATATATTTT

J: TRBJ1-1
D: -
V: TRBV7-8
size: -
CDR3: CASSLTANTEAFF
DNA: TGTGCCAGCAGCTTGACAGCGAACACTGAAGCTTTCTTT

J: TRBJ1-3
D: TRBD1
V: TRBV5-1
size: -
CDR3: CASSLGTGGGNTIYF
DNA: TGCGCCAGCAGCTTAGGGACAGGAGGTGGAAACACCATATATTTT

J: TRBJ2-1
D: TRBD1
V: TRBV9
size: -
CDR3: CASSAGTGNYNEQFF
DNA: TGTGCCAGCAGCGCTGGGACAGGGAACTACAATGAGCAGTTCTTC

J: TRBJ1-6
D: -
V: TRBV28
size: -
CDR3: CASSLRHLYPNSPLHF
DNA: TGTGCCAGCAGTTTACGACACCTATATCCCAATTCACCCCTCCACTTT

J: TRBJ2-4
D: TRBD1
V: TRBV19
size: -
CDR3: CASSIDRQGDFQYF
DNA: TGTGCCAGTAGTATAGATAGACAGGGGGACTTTCAGTACTTC

J: TRBJ2-4
D: -
V: TRBV2
size: -
CDR3: CASSEGQKNIQYF
DNA: TGTGCCAGCAGCGAAGGACAGAAAAACATTCAGTACTTC

J: TRBJ1-5
D: TRBD1
V: TRBV6-5
size: -
CDR3: CASSTDRGGNQPQHF
DNA: TGTGCCAGCAGCACCGACAGGGGTGGAAATCAGCCCCAGCATTTT

J: TRBJ2-3
D: -
V: TRBV11-2
size: -
CDR3: CASSFVLSGTDTQYF
DNA: TGTGCCAGCAGCTTTGTCCTATCCGGCACAGATACGCAGTATTTT

J: TRBJ2-1
D: TRBD2
V: TRBV2
size: -
CDR3: CASSVLAGRGSEQFF
DNA: TGTGCCAGCAGTGTTCTAGCGGGGCGGGGAAGTGAGCAGTTCTTC

J: TRBJ2-2
D: TRBD2
V: TRBV7-9
size: few
CDR3: CASGSRLATSTGELFF
DNA: TGTGCCAGCGGAAGTCGACTAGCTACGAGCACCGGGGAGCTGTTTTTT

J: TRBJ2-7
D: TRBD1
V: TRBV11-2
size: once
CDR3: CASSLVGQGFEQYF
DNA: TGTGCCAGCAGCTTAGTAGGACAGGGGTTCGAGCAGTACTTC

J: TRBJ2-3
D: TRBD1
V: TRBV5-1
size: -
CDR3: CASSRDREGDTQYF
DNA: TGCGCCAGCAGTCGGGACAGGGAAGGAGATACGCAGTATTTT

J: TRBJ1-1
D: TRBD1
V: TRBV2
size: -
CDR3: CASSEPRGRGAFF
DNA: TGTGCCAGCAGTGAGCCCAGGGGGCGCGGAGCTTTCTTT

J: TRBJ2-7
D: TRBD2
V: TRBV19
size: -
CDR3: CASSIVGGGNYEQYF
DNA: TGTGCCAGTAGTATAGTCGGCGGGGGGAACTACGAGCAGTACTTC

J: TRBJ1-1
D: -
V: TRBV6-5
size: -
CDR3: CASSYSGATEAFF
DNA: TGTGCCAGCAGTTACTCAGGGGCCACTGAAGCTTTCTTT

J: TRBJ2-7
D: TRBD1
V: TRBV5-1
size: few
CDR3: CASSSTGGGIDEQYF
DNA: TGCGCCAGCAGCTCCACAGGGGGCGGAATCGACGAGCAGTACTTC

J: TRBJ1-5
D: TRBD1
V: TRBV29-1
size: -
CDR3: CSVDGDRNQPQHF
DNA: TGCAGCGTTGATGGGGACAGGAATCAGCCCCAGCATTTT

J: TRBJ1-1
D: TRBD1
V: TRBV5-1
size: -
CDR3: CASSTGTGPNTEAFF
DNA: TGCGCCAGCAGCACCGGGACAGGGCCCAACACTGAAGCTTTCTTT

J: TRBJ1-2
D: -
V: TRBV27
size: -
CDR3: CASSLTPDRFGYTF
DNA: TGTGCCAGCAGTTTGACCCCGGACAGATTCGGCTACACCTTC

J: TRBJ2-7
D: -
V: TRBV6-1
size: -
CDR3: CASRELREQYF
DNA: TGTGCCAGCAGGGAACTACGCGAGCAGTACTTC

J: TRBJ1-3
D: -
V: TRBV28
size: -
CDR3: CASTTLDSKGNTIYF
DNA: TGTGCCAGCACCACTCTTGACAGTAAGGGAAACACCATATATTTT

J: TRBJ2-2
D: -
V: TRBV10-3
size: -
CDR3: CAISESFLGGDTGELFF
DNA: TGTGCCATCAGTGAGTCATTTTTAGGGGGAGACACCGGGGAGCTGTTTTTT

J: TRBJ1-5
D: -
V: TRBV7-8
size: -
CDR3: CASSLRVGGDQPQHF
DNA: TGTGCCAGCAGCTTGAGGGTGGGAGGCGATCAGCCCCAGCATTTT

J: TRBJ2-2
D: -
V: TRBV19
size: -
CDR3: CASSRLAAGELFF
DNA: TGTGCCAGTAGTAGGCTAGCCGCCGGGGAGCTGTTTTTT

J: TRBJ1-2
D: TRBD1
V: TRBV2
size: -
CDR3: CASSPSPRTGGFCYTF
DNA: TGTGCCAGCAGCCCATCCCCTAGGACAGGGGGCTTTTGCTACACCTTC

J: TRBJ2-1
D: -
V: TRBV5-1
size: -
CDR3: CASSLDNNLEQFF
DNA: TGCGCCAGCAGCTTGGATAATAATTTAGAGCAGTTCTTC

J: TRBJ2-7
D: TRBD1
V: TRBV7-9
size: -
CDR3: CASSLDGTGYEQYF
DNA: TGTGCCAGCAGCTTAGACGGGACAGGGTACGAGCAGTACTTC

J: TRBJ1-1
D: -
V: TRBV19
size: few
CDR3: CASSIRTVSETEAFF
DNA: TGTGCCAGTAGTATTAGGACAGTATCGGAGACTGAAGCTTTCTTT

J: TRBJ2-3
D: TRBD2
V: TRBV2
size: -
CDR3: CASSPRLAASTDTQYF
DNA: TGTGCCAGCAGCCCGAGACTAGCAGCTAGCACAGATACGCAGTATTTT

J: TRBJ1-2
D: TRBD1
V: TRBV7-2
size: few
CDR3: CASSFDRGPYGYTF
DNA: TGTGCCAGCAGCTTCGACAGGGGGCCATATGGCTACACCTTC

J: TRBJ2-5
D: TRBD2
V: TRBV9
size: -
CDR3: CASSVAQLAGETQYF
DNA: TGTGCCAGCAGCGTAGCTCAGTTAGCGGGGGAGACCCAGTACTTC

J: TRBJ2-3
D: -
V: TRBV29-1
size: -
CDR3: CSANRATDTQYF
DNA: TGCAGCGCCAACAGGGCGACAGATACGCAGTATTTT

J: TRBJ2-1
D: -
V: TRBV11-2
size: -
CDR3: CASSSRSGPTPLDEQFF
DNA: TGTGCCAGCAGCTCCCGAAGCGGGCCGACCCCCTTGGATGAGCAGTTCTTC

J: TRBJ1-4
D: -
V: TRBV6-5
size: -
CDR3: CASSLDKGREKLFF
DNA: TGTGCCAGCAGTCTAGACAAGGGGCGGGAAAAACTGTTTTTT

J: TRBJ1-2
D: -
V: TRBV15
size: -
CDR3: CATSRVGASNYGYTF
DNA: TGTGCCACCAGCAGAGTGGGGGCTAGCAACTATGGCTACACCTTC

J: TRBJ2-5
D: TRBD1
V: TRBV7-9
size: -
CDR3: CASSLGTGGETQYF
DNA: TGTGCCAGCAGCTTGGGGACAGGGGGAGAGACCCAGTACTTC